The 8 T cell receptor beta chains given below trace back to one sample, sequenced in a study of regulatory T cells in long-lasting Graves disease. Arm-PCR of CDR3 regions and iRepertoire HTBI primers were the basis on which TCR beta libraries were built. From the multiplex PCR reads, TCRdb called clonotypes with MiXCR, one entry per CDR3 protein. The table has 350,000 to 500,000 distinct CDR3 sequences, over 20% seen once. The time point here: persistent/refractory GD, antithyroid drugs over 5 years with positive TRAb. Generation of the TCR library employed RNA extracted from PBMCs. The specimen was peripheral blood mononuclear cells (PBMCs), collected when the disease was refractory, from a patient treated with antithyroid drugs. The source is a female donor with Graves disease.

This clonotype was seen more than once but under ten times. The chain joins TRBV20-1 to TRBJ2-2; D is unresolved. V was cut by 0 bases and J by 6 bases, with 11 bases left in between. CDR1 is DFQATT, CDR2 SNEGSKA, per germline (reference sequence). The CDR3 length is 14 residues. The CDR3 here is CSARDYEKSGELFF. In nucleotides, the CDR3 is TGCAGTGCTAGAGATTATGAGAAGTCCGGGGAGCTGTTTTTT.

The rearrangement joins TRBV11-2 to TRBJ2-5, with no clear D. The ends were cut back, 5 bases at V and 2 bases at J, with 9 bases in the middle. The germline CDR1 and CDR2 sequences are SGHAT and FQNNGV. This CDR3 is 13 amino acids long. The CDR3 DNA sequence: TGTGCCAGCAGCGTCGACTTGCAAGAGACCCAGTACTTC. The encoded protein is CASSVDLQETQYF.

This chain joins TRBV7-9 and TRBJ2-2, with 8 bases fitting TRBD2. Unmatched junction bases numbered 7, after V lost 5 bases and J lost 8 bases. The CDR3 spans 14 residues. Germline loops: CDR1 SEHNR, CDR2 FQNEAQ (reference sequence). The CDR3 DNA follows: TGTGCCAGCAGCCCACTAGCGGAGAGTGGGGAGCTGTTTTTT. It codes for CASSPLAESGELFF.

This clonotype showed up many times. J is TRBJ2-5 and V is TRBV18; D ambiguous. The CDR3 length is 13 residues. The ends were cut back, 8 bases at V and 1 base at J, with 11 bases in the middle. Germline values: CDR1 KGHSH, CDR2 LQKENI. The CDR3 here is CASSLTLQETQYF. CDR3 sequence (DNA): TGTGCCAGCAGTTTGACGCTCCAAGAGACCCAGTACTTC.

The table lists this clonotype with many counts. The CDR3 loop is CSVRPGQGSDIQYF. Written as DNA, the CDR3 is TGCAGCGTTCGACCGGGACAGGGGTCAGACATTCAGTACTTC. The gene calls are TRBV29-1 and TRBJ2-4; 10 bases agree with TRBD1. In germline, CDR1 is SQVTM, CDR2 ANQGSEA. The V gene end was trimmed by 5 bases and the J gene end by 8 bases; junction bases not matched to a gene: 9. The CDR3 spans 14 residues.

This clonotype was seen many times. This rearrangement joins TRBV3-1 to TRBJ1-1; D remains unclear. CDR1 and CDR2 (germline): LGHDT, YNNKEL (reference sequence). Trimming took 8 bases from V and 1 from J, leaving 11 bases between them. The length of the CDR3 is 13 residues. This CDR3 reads CASVHGSNTEAFF. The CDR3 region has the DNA TGTGCCAGCGTACACGGTTCGAACACTGAAGCTTTCTTT.

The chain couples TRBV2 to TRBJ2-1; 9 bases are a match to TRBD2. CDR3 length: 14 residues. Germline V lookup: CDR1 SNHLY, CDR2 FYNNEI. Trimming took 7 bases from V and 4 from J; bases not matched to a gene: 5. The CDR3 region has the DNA TGTGCCAGCACAGGAGCGGGAGGTTACAATGAGCAGTTCTTC. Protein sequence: CASTGAGGYNEQFF.

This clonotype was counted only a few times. CDR3 protein: CASSQDLAGASDTQYF. Here the CDR3 DNA reads TGTGCCAGCAGCCAAGACCTAGCGGGAGCGTCAGATACGCAGTATTTT. The J gene is TRBJ2-3, the V gene TRBV3-1; 10 bases fit TRBD2. This CDR3 spans 16 amino acids. The V gene end was trimmed by 0 bases and the J gene end by 4 bases; junction bases not matched to a gene: 4. The germline V gene encodes CDR1 LGHDT and CDR2 YNNKEL (reference sequence).